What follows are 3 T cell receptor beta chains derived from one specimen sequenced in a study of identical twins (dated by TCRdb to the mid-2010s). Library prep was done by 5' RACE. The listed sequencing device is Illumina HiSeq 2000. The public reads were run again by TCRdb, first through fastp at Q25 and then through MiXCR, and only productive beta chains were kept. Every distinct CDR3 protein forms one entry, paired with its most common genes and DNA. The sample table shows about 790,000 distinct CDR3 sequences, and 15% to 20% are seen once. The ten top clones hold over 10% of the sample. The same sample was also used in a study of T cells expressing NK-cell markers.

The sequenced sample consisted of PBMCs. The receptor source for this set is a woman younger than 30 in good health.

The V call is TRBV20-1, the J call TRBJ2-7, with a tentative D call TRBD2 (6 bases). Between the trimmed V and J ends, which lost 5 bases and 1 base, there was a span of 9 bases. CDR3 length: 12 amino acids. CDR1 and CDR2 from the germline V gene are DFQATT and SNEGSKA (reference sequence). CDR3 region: CSAGGVSYEQYF. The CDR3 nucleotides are TGCAGTGCTGGAGGGGTTTCCTACGAGCAGTACTTC.

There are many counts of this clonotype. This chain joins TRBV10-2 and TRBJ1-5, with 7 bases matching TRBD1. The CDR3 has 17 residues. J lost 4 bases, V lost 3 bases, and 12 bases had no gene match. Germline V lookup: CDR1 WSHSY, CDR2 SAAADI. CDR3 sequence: CASSDLGTGAMNQPQHF. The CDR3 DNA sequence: TGCGCCAGCAGTGACTTGGGAACAGGGGCAATGAATCAGCCCCAGCATTTT.

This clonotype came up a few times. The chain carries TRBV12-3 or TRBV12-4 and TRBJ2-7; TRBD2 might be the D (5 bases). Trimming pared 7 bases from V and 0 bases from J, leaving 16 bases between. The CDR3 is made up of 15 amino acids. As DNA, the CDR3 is TGTGCCAGCATCCTCCCGAGGGAAATCTCCTACGAGCAGTACTTC. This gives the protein CASILPREISYEQYF.